This T cell receptor (beta chain) was retrieved from a study of cytomegalovirus exposure and HLA in healthy donors. PCR employed 60 Vbeta and 13 Jbeta primers. TCRdb's table, derived via immunoSEQ multiplex PCR, lists solely in-frame clones and lacks some. The sample includes fewer than 200,000 clones, about 65% of them seen just once. Comment on this clone: The antigen remains undetermined.

Whole-study findings and limits: Analyzed later, most CMV-associated TCR beta chains appeared HLA-restricted.

This CDR3 is 14 amino acids long. Germline V gene lookup returns CDR1 WSHSY and CDR2 SAAADI. The trim removed 6 bases at V and 0 bases at J, leaving 4 bases unmatched. The source is a woman under 30 in good health and CMV-seropositive. This sequence joins TRBV10-2 and TRBJ2-7; 8 bases match TRBD1. Specimen: PBMCs. This CDR3 is CASRRTGSSYEQYF. The CDR3 DNA reads as TGCGCCAGCAGGAGGACAGGGAGCTCCTACGAGCAGTACTTC.